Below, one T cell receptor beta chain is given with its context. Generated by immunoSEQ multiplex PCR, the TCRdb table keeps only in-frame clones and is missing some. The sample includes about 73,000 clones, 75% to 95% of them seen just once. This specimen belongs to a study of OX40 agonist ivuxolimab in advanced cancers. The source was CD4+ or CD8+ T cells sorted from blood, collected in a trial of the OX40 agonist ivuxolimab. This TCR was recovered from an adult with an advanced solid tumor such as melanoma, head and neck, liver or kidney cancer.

Here the CDR3 reads CASSQDSYRTGGNEKLFF. The CDR3 region has the DNA TGCGCCAGCAGCCAAGATTCTTACCGGACCGGGGGTAATGAAAAACTGTTTTTT. The rearrangement links TRBV4-3 to TRBJ1-4; tentatively, D is TRBD1 (5 bases). There are 18 residues in the CDR3. The V and J ends lost 0 bases and 4 bases respectively, with 18 bases between them. The germline CDR1 and CDR2 sequences are LGHNA and YSLEER.